The following is a T cell receptor beta chain sequence with its context. Its antigen is as yet unknown. There are 17 residues in the CDR3. CDR1 is SEHNR, CDR2 FQNEAQ, per germline (reference sequence). V shed 7 bases, J shed 0 bases, and the junction held 15 bases outside the gene matches. These data originate in a study of T cell repertoires in cytomegalovirus infection. The overall study: Public TCR beta signature analysis indicated the presence of both CMV infection and matching HLA type.

Study results and limitations: Cumulative frequency (of public TCR beta family members) identified carriers of CMV plus the relevant HLA. In two of eight donors, the top clonotype was HLA-C-restricted CMV-specific.

Using its own MiXCR run on the reads, TCRdb lists one record per CDR3 protein. The sample consists of fewer than 200,000 distinct CDR3 sequences, 15% to 20% of them appearing once. This receptor was identified in a human donor in good health (CMV status not recorded). Some clones in this sample may be carry-over from other donors' samples. Sequencing input: PBMCs. This chain connects TRBV7-9 to TRBJ2-7, with 7 bases identical to TRBD1. For the CDR3, the DNA is TGTGCCAGCATCAGAGGGGGCGGGCTTACCTCCTCCTACGAGCAGTACTTC. Translating gives CASIRGGGLTSSYEQYF.